This T cell receptor beta chain was sequenced for a study of patients and donors after allogeneic stem cell transplantation. TCRdb fed the RT-PCR reads into MiXCR, producing one record per CDR3 protein. This sample yields 900,000 to 1,000,000 distinct CDR3 sequences, of which roughly 17% are seen a single time; roughly 6.4% belongs to the top ten. The table lists this clonotype with a few counts. V was clipped by 5 bases and J by 6 bases, with 21 bases between them. The CDR3 runs to 16 residues. The sequence was obtained from a human donor who was either an allogeneic HSCT recipient or a stem cell or donor lymphocyte infusion donor (not recorded which). It is not recorded whose cells these are; they may come from a transplant donor. Sequencing was done on a sample of blood, either unsorted or a sorted T cell fraction (not recorded which). The rearrangement uses TRBV12-3 or TRBV12-4 and TRBJ2-3, with D perhaps being TRBD1 or TRBD2 (5 bases each). Written as DNA, the CDR3 is TGTGCCAGCAGTCCTTTCGAGGGGCCGCCGAAGGATACGCAGTATTTT. Amino acids: CASSPFEGPPKDTQYF.